What follows is one T cell receptor (beta chain) and its context. Its antigen is as yet unknown. Naivety among CD8 cells was defined by CD45RO negativity and positive CCR7 selection, thereby excluding terminally differentiated effector memory CD45RA+ cells. Only Caucasian adults living in Nashville, Tennessee made up the donor group. This sample was included in a study of shared clonotypes between healthy human individuals. Study as a whole: Per donor, three plates held CD4 naive cells, three held CD4 memory, two held CD8 naive and one held CD8 memory.

Regarding the study as a whole: On the whole, naive subsets had larger estimated richness than memory subsets had.

Approximately 30,000 T cell genomes (about 0.2 ug DNA) went into each sorted-subset replicate. Here immunoSEQ multiplex PCR was the method, and the copy in TCRdb shows in-frame clones only, minus some. Of about 820,000 clones listed, nearly 95% are singletons. The sequencing sample was made of naive CD8+ T cells sorted from blood. The TCR originated in a man aged 25 to 45 in good health.

The CDR3 loop reads CASSFTGTDYEQYF. CDR3 bases: TGCGCCAGCAGCTTTACCGGGACTGACTACGAGCAGTACTTC. The V call is TRBV5-1, the J call TRBJ2-7; weak D call: TRBD2 (6 bases). This CDR3 comprises 14 residues. The V end was cut by 2 bases, the J end by 3 bases, with 12 bases between. CDR1 and CDR2 from the germline V gene are SGHRS and YFSETQ.